This is a list of T cell receptor beta chains from one sample in a study of chemoradiotherapy in HPV16-positive cancers. Method: immunoSEQ multiplex PCR; TCRdb's copy keeps in-frame clones and lacks some. The table has 55,000 to 85,000 clones, about nine tenths seen once; the top ten hold 3.5% to 4.5%. The material was blood, obtained from a patient who underwent chemoradiotherapy. These receptors came from a human donor with HPV-associated anogenital cancer. CDR3s include the opening cysteine and the closing phenylalanine or tryptophan. Fields, in order: V gene, clone size, CDR3 protein. Only some rows state a clone size, as once, few, many or a class for expanded clones.

>TRBV1|NA
CTSRQLNTEAFF
>TRBV6-6|NA
CASSYKEVNNGYTF
>TRBV27|NA
CASSFLGPGGTYNSPLHF
>TRBV21-1|NA
CASRTPQGQGCFNEQFF
>TRBV7-9|NA
CASSEGGNTGELFF
>TRBV18|NA
CASSPSPQETQYF
>TRBV7-2|few
CASSLDSSNQPQHF
>TRBV27|NA
CASSSGQGSNQPQHF
>TRBV5-1|NA
CASSSFRQGGELFF
>TRBV11-2|NA
CASSSIRTGFHGYTF
>TRBV15|NA
CATSREKGPGEKLFF
>TRBV19|NA
CASSISGLGNTEAFF
>TRBV7-9|NA
CASSSTSGEQYF
>TRBV18|NA
CASSTSQDVTGTEAFF
>TRBV4-2|NA
CASSQDTYQPQHF
>TRBV5-1|once
CASRLADPALADYGYTF